This is a list of T cell receptor beta chains from one sample in a study of blood T cells in healthy people across ages. TCRdb reprocessed the 5' RACE reads with MiXCR, giving one entry per CDR3 protein. The data contain some 930,000 distinct CDR3 sequences, approximately 32% of them singletons. This same sample was also taken into another study, of T cells of mothers and their children.

The sequencing sample was made of blood. These receptor sequences come from a woman in her forties in good health. CDR3s leave out the opening cysteine and the closing phenylalanine or tryptophan. D genes are given only for firm matches.

d_call	v_call	j_call	cdr3_aa
.	TRBV7-8	TRBJ1-2	ASSLLTTGYT
.	TRBV1	TRBJ2-3	TSSPGGAVTDTQY
.	TRBV7-6	TRBJ1-6	ASSLASRTPSYNSPLH
.	TRBV7-3	TRBJ2-5	ASSSQPGADQETQY
.	TRBV30	TRBJ1-2	AWSVDGTYGYT
TRBD1	TRBV20-1	TRBJ2-6	SANPDRVGSGANVLT
.	TRBV6-2/TRBV6-3	TRBJ1-1	ASSYSWGEAF
.	TRBV20-1	TRBJ2-1	SARGPKLRGYNEQF
.	TRBV5-6	TRBJ1-5	TSSLGMLGAGQPQH
TRBD1	TRBV28	TRBJ2-7	ASRRGQLTYEQY
TRBD1	TRBV12-3/TRBV12-4	TRBJ2-7	ASRRPGTGGSEQY
TRBD2	TRBV7-2	TRBJ2-2	ASSLGGGANTGELF
.	TRBV21-1	TRBJ1-1	ARADRERENTEAF
.	TRBV5-1	TRBJ1-2	ASSLDPGPNYGYT
.	TRBV20-1	TRBJ1-1	SALGVDTEAF
.	TRBV29-1	TRBJ2-3	SVEVRVGGSTDTQY
.	TRBV2	TRBJ1-5	ASSEGGGLGSNQPQH
TRBD1	TRBV6-5	TRBJ2-7	ASSYSVRGPYEQY
.	TRBV29-1	TRBJ2-3	SDEGDEYTDTQY